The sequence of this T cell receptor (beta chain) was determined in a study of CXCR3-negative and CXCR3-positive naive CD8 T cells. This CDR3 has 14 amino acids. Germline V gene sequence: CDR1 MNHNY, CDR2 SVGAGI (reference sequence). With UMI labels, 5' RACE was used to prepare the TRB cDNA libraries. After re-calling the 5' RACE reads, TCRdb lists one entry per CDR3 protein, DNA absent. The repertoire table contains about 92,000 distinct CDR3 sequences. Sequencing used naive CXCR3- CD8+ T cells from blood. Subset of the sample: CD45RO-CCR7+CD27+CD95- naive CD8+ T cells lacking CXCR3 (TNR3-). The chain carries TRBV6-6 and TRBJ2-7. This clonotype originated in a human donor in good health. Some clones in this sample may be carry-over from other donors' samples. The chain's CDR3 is CASRLAGGSYEQYF.